A selection of T cell receptor beta chains follows, all from one sample in a study of cytomegalovirus exposure and HLA in healthy donors. Assay used: immunoSEQ multiplex PCR; TCRdb lists only in-frame clones, some missing. This table has some 150,000 clones, 82% appearing once. The source material was PBMCs. These receptor sequences come from a woman aged 45-65 years in good health and CMV-seropositive. Both conserved end residues are part of each CDR3. A D gene is named only where the DNA matches it firmly. Size tells how often a clone was seen (once, few, many) or the class of an expanded clone, and some rows leave it out.

D: .; size: .; J: TRBJ1-3; V: TRBV30; DNA: TGTGCCTGGACTATGTCAGGGGCCCTGAGCGGAAACACCATATATTTT; CDR3: CAWTMSGALSGNTIYF
D: .; size: .; J: TRBJ2-7; V: TRBV9; DNA: TGTGCCAGCAGCGGAGACAGCTACGAGCAGTACTTC; CDR3: CASSGDSYEQYF
D: .; size: .; J: TRBJ1-6; V: TRBV9; DNA: TGTGCCAGCGGCGGGGGCGACTATAATTCACCCCTCCACTTT; CDR3: CASGGGDYNSPLHF
D: TRBD1; size: once; J: TRBJ1-4; V: TRBV19; DNA: TGTGCCAGTTCCTACTCGGGACAGGGGGGTGAAAAACTGTTTTTT; CDR3: CASSYSGQGGEKLFF
D: .; size: once; J: TRBJ1-3; V: TRBV7-9; DNA: TGTGCCAGCATCATACCTGGGGGGGAGTCGGGAAACACCATATATTTT; CDR3: CASIIPGGESGNTIYF
D: TRBD1; size: .; J: TRBJ2-1; V: TRBV5-4; DNA: TGTGCCAGCAGCGGATTGACAGGGGCGTACGGTGAGCAGTTCTTC; CDR3: CASSGLTGAYGEQFF
D: TRBD2; size: few; J: TRBJ2-3; V: TRBV30; DNA: TGTGCCTCCTCTAAAGCGGGGGGCACAGATACGCAGTATTTT; CDR3: CASSKAGGTDTQYF
D: TRBD1; size: .; J: TRBJ1-1; V: TRBV6-5; DNA: TGTGCCAGCAGTTACTCGGGGACAGGCAACACTGAAGCTTTCTTT; CDR3: CASSYSGTGNTEAFF
D: TRBD2; size: once; J: TRBJ2-3; V: TRBV2; DNA: TGTGCCAGCAACAGCCTCGGGGGGGACACAGATACGCAGTATTTT; CDR3: CASNSLGGDTDTQYF
D: .; size: .; J: TRBJ2-1; V: TRBV5-1; DNA: TGCGCCAGCAGACAGGGTCAGGCCTACAATGAGCAGTTCTTC; CDR3: CASRQGQAYNEQFF
D: .; size: .; J: TRBJ1-2; V: TRBV5-4; DNA: TGTGCCAGCAGCCCACCGACACCTAACTATGGCTACACCTTC; CDR3: CASSPPTPNYGYTF
D: .; size: once; J: TRBJ1-6; V: TRBV6-5; DNA: TGTGCCAGCAGTTACGGCCACAATAATTCACCCCTCCACTTT; CDR3: CASSYGHNNSPLHF
D: .; size: .; J: TRBJ2-4; V: TRBV9; DNA: TGTGCCAGCAGCCCGCAGGGTACCAAAAACATTCAGTACTTC; CDR3: CASSPQGTKNIQYF
D: TRBD1; size: .; J: TRBJ1-5; V: TRBV5-6; DNA: TGTGCCAGCAGTCACGGACAGGGCAATCAGCCCCAGCATTTT; CDR3: CASSHGQGNQPQHF
D: TRBD1; size: .; J: TRBJ1-4; V: TRBV10-3; DNA: TGTGCCATCAGAGGACAGGGAACTAATGAAAAACTGTTTTTT; CDR3: CAIRGQGTNEKLFF
D: .; size: .; J: TRBJ1-5; V: TRBV6-6; DNA: TGTGCCAGCAGGATCGGGGGACAGCCCCAGCATTTT; CDR3: CASRIGGQPQHF
D: .; size: .; J: TRBJ2-1; V: TRBV7-9; DNA: TGTTCCAGCAGTCCAGGGTCGGGTGAGCAGTTCTTC; CDR3: CSSSPGSGEQFF
D: TRBD2; size: few; J: TRBJ2-3; V: TRBV2; DNA: TGTGCCAGCAGCCGGGACTACGAGGATACGCAGTATTTT; CDR3: CASSRDYEDTQYF
D: TRBD2; size: .; J: TRBJ2-6; V: TRBV19; DNA: TGTGCCAGTAGTATGCGGGAGAGTCCACATGCTGGGGCCAACGTCCTGACTTTC; CDR3: CASSMRESPHAGANVLTF
D: TRBD2; size: few; J: TRBJ2-1; V: TRBV11-3; DNA: TGTGCCAGCAGCTTAGACCCTAGCGGGGGGAATGAGCAGTTCTTC; CDR3: CASSLDPSGGNEQFF